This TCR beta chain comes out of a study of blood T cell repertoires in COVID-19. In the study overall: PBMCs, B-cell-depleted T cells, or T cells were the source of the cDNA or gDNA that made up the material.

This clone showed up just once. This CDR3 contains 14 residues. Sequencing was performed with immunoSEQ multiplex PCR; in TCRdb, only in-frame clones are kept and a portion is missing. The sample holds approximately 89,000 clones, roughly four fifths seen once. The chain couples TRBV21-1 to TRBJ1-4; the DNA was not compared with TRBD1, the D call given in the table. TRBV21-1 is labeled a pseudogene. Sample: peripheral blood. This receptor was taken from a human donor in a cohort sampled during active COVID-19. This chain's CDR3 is CASSPPDMNEKLFF. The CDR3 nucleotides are TGTGCCAGCAGCCCCCCGGACATGAATGAAAAACTGTTTTTT.